This TCR beta chain was found in a study of radiotherapy plus CTLA-4 blockade in lung cancer. The germline gives CDR1 MNHNS, CDR2 SASEGT. CDR3 size: 15 residues. The V gene lost 2 bases and the J gene lost 6 bases, with 14 bases spanning the gap. The method was immunoSEQ multiplex PCR; TCRdb's version includes in-frame clones alone and lacks a portion of them. The sample includes about 86,000 clones, around four fifths of them seen just once. The rearrangement joins TRBV6-1 to TRBJ2-4; the D gene is possibly TRBD1 (5 bases). The origin of this receptor is a human donor with non-small cell lung cancer who had stable disease on radiotherapy plus ipilimumab. The sequencing used peripheral blood, collected from a patient treated with radiotherapy plus ipilimumab. The CDR3 DNA is TGTGCCAGCAGTGAACGGTTTCGACAGCTAAACATTCAGTACTTC. It encodes CASSERFRQLNIQYF.